The clone carrying this TCR beta chain was recorded once. Its target is not known. This specimen belongs to a study of shared clonotypes between healthy human individuals. Regarding the study as a whole: Sampling covered blood only; tissue repertoires likely differ.

The germline V gene encodes CDR1 MNHEY and CDR2 SMNVEV (reference sequence). The CDR3 runs to 15 residues. Trimming at V came to 5 bases and at J to 4 bases, leaving 6 bases not matched to a gene. The repertoire was sequenced with immunoSEQ multiplex PCR; TCRdb's copy has only in-frame clones and lacks some. The table includes around 2.5 million clones, more than 85% detected once. This receptor was obtained from a man aged 18 to 30 in good health. Some clones in this sample may be carry-over from other donors' samples. Sample: naive CD4+ T cells from PBMCs. Documented subset: CD45RA+ positively selected. This chain links TRBV27 with TRBJ1-1; 11 nucleotides align to TRBD1. DNA for the CDR3: TGTGCCAGCAGTCCGGACAGGGGGCCGGTCACTGAAGCTTTCTTT. It codes for CASSPDRGPVTEAFF.